This T cell receptor beta chain is drawn from a study of blood T cells in healthy people across ages. Study outcomes and limitations: Unsorted PBMCs ruled out conclusive naive versus antigen-experienced comparison.

Germline V lookup: CDR1 LGHNA, CDR2 YSLEER. CDR3 size: 15 residues. The V gene lost 2 bases and the J gene lost 0 bases, with 10 bases spanning the gap. There are many counts of this clonotype. The antigen remains unidentified. Sample-barcoded 5' priming and a J-beta primer mix drove a second PCR of 7 to 11 cycles. Each cDNA molecule, via a template-switch adaptor with 12 random nucleotides, was tagged. TCRdb fed the 5' RACE reads into MiXCR, producing one record per CDR3 protein. The data contain around 900,000 distinct CDR3 sequences, under 35% of them singletons. The TCR was taken from a woman older than 75 in good health. Sequenced: blood. V gene TRBV4-3 combines with J gene TRBJ1-2; D unclear. The CDR3 loop reads CASSQKAGSNYGYTF. The DNA of the CDR3 is TGCGCCAGCAGCCAAAAGGCGGGGTCTAACTATGGCTACACCTTC.